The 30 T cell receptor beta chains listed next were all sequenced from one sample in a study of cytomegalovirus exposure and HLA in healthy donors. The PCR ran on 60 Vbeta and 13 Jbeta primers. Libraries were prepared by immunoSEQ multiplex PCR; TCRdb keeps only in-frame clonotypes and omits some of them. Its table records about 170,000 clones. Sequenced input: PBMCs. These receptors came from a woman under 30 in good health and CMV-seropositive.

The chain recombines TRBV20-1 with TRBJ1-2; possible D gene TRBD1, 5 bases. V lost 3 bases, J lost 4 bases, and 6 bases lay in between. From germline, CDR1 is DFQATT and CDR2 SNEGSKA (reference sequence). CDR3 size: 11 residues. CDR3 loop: CSARTAYGYTF. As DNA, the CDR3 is TGCAGTGCTAGGACAGCCTATGGCTACACCTTC.

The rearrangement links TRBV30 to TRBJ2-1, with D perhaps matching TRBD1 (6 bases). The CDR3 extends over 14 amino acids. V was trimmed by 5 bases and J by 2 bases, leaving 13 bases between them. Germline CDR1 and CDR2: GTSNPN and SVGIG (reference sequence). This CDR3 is CAWVTGLTYNEQFF. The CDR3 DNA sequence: TGTGCCTGGGTAACAGGGTTGACCTACAATGAGCAGTTCTTC.

The CDR3 protein is CASSEPGSSYNEQFF. The CDR3 DNA follows: TGTGCCAGCAGTGAACCGGGGAGCTCCTACAATGAGCAGTTCTTC. The rearrangement links TRBV6-1 to TRBJ2-1; the D gene is possibly TRBD2 (5 bases). Germline CDR1 and CDR2: MNHNS and SASEGT. V lost 2 bases and J lost 0, with 8 bases in between. The CDR3 runs to 15 residues.

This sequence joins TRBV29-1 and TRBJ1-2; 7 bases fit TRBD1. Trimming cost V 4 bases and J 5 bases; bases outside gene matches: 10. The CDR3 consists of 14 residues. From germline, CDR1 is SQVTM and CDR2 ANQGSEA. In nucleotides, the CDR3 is TGCAGCGTTGGGGGTGGCCAGGGGGGATATGGCTACACCTTC. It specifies CSVGGGQGGYGYTF.

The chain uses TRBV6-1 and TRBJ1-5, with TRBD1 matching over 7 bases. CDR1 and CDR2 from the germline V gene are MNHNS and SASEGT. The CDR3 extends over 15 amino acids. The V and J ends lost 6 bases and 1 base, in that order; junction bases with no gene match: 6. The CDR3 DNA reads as TGTGCCAGCAGGACCGGGACAGAAAGCAATCAGCCCCAGCATTTT. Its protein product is CASRTGTESNQPQHF.

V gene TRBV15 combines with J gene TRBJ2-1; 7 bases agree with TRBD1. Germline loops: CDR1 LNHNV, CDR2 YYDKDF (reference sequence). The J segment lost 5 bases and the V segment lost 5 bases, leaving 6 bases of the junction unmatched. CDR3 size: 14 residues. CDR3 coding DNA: TGTGCCACCAGCGGATACGACAGGGACAATGAGCAGTTCTTC. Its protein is CATSGYDRDNEQFF.

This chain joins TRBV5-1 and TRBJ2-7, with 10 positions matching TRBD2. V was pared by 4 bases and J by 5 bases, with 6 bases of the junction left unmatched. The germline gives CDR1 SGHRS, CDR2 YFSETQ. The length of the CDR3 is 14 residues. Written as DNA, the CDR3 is TGCGCCAGCAGCCCCTGGCTAGCGGGGGACGAGCAGTACTTC. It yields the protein CASSPWLAGDEQYF.

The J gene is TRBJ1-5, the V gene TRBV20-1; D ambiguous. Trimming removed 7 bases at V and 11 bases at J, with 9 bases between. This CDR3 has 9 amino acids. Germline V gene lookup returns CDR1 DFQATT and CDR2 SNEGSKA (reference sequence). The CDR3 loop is CSVRVSQHF. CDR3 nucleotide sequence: TGCAGTGTGCGGGTGTCCCAGCATTTT.

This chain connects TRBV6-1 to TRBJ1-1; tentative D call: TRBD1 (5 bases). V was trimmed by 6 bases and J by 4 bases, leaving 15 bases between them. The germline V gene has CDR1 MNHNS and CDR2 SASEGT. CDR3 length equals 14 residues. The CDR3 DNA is TGTGCCAGCAGGGAGGGGTTTAGTTCCACTGAAGCTTTCTTT. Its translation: CASREGFSSTEAFF.

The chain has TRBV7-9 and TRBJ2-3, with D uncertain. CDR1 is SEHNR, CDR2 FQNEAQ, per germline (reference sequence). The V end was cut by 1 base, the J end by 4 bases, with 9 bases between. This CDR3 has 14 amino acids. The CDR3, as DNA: TGTGCCAGCAGCTTAGATCTCGTTCCAGATACGCAGTATTTT. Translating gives CASSLDLVPDTQYF.

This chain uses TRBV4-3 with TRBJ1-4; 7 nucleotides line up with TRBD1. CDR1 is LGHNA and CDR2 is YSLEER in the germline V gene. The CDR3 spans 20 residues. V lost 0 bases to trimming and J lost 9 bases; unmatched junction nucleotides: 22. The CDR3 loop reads CASSQDLETGRYPSLKKLFF. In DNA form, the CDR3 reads TGCGCCAGCAGCCAAGATCTAGAGACAGGGAGGTACCCCTCCTTGAAAAAACTGTTTTTT.

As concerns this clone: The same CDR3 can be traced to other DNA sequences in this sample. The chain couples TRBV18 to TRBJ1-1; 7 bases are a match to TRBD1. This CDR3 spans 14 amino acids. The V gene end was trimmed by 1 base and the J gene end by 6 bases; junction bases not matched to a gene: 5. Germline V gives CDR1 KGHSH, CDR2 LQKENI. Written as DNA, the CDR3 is TGTGCCAGCTCACCACGACAGGGAGAGGCTGAAGCTTTCTTT. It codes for CASSPRQGEAEAFF.

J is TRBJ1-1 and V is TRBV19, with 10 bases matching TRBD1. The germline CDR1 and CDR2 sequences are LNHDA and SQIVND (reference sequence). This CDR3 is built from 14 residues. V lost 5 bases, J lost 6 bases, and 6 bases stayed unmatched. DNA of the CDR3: TGTGCCAGTAGTTCTCCGGACAGGGGGGCTGAAGCTTTCTTT. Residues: CASSSPDRGAEAFF.

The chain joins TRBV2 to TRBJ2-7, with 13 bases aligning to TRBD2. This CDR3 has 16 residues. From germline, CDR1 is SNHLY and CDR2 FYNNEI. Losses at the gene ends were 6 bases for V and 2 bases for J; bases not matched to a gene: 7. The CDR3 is CASRTSGRRDPYEQYF. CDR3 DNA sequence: TGTGCCAGCAGGACTAGCGGGAGGAGGGACCCCTACGAGCAGTACTTC.

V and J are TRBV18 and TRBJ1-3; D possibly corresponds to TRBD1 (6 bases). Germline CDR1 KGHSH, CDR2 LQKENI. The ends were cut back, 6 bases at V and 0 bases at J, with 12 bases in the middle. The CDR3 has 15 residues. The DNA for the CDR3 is TGTGCCAGCTCTCCGGACAGAATCTCTGGAAACACCATATATTTT. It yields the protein CASSPDRISGNTIYF.

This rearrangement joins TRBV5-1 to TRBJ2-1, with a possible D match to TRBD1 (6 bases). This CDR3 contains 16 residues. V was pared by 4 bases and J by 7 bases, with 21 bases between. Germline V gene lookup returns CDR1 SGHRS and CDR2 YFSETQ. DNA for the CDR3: TGCGCCAGCAGCCGCGCGACCATACATACAGGGAATGAGCAGTTCTTC. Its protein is CASSRATIHTGNEQFF. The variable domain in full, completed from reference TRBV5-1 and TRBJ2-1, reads KAGVTQTPRYLIKTRGQQVTLSCSPISGHRSVSWYQQTPGQGLQFLFEYFSETQRNKGNFPGRFSGRQFSNSRSEMNVSTLELGDSALYLCASSRATIHTGNEQFFGPGTRLTVL.

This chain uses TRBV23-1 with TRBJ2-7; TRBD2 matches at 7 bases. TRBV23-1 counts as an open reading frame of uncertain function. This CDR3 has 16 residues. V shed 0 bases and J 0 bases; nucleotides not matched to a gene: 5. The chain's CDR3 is CASSQSRLAVSYEQYF. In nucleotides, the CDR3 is TGCGCCAGCAGTCAATCGCGGCTAGCGGTCTCCTACGAGCAGTACTTC.

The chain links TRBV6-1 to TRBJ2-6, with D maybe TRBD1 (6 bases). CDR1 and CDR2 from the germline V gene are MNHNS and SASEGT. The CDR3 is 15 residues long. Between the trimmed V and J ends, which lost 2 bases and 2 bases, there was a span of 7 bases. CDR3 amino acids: CASSENRAGANVLTF. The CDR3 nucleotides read TGTGCCAGCAGTGAAAACAGGGCTGGGGCCAACGTCCTGACTTTC.

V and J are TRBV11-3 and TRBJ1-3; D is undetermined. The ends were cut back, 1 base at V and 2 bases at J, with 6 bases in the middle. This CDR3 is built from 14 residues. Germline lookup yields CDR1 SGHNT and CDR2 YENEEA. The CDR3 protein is CASSLAPAGNTIYF. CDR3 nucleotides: TGTGCCAGCAGCTTAGCCCCCGCTGGAAACACCATATATTTT. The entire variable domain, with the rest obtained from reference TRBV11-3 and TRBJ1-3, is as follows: EAGVVQSPRYKIIEKKQPVAFWCNPISGHNTLYWYLQNLGQGPELLIRYENEEAVDDSQLPKDRFSAERLKGVDSTLKIQPAELGDSAVYLCASSLAPAGNTIYFGEGSWLTVV.

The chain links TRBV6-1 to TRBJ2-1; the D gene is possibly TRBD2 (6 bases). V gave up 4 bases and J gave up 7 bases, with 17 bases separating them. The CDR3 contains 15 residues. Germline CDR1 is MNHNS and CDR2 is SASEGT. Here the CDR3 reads CASSGIAVRRNEQFF. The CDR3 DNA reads TGTGCCAGCAGTGGCATAGCGGTCCGGCGGAATGAGCAGTTCTTC.

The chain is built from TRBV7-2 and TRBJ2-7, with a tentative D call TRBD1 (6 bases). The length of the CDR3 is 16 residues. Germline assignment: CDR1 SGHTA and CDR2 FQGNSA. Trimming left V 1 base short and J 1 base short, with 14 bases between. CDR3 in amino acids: CASSLVRQGRSYEQYF. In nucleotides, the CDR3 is TGTGCCAGCAGCTTAGTTCGGCAGGGGAGATCCTACGAGCAGTACTTC.

CDR3 nucleotide sequence: TGTGCCAGCAGGTCCCTGACAGGGCACATGAACACTGAAGCTTTCTTT. It codes for CASRSLTGHMNTEAFF. This rearrangement joins TRBV27 to TRBJ1-1; 7 bases are a match to TRBD1. The germline CDR1 and CDR2 sequences are MNHEY and SMNVEV (reference sequence). The V segment lost 6 bases and the J segment 0 bases; nucleotides outside the gene matches: 10. The CDR3 sequence is 16 residues long.

The CDR3 region has the DNA TGTGCCAGCAGTATGACATACAGGGCAACTAATGAAAAACTGTTTTTT. It translates to CASSMTYRATNEKLFF. The chain employs TRBV2 and TRBJ1-4; D may be TRBD1 (6 bases). The CDR3 loop spans 16 amino acids. V shed 5 bases and J shed 0 bases, with 13 bases lying between them. Germline-derived CDR1 and CDR2 are SNHLY and FYNNEI. Full variable domain (remainder filled in from reference TRBV2 and TRBJ1-4): EPEVTQTPSHQVTQMGQEVILRCVPISNHLYFYWYRQILGQKVEFLVSFYNNEISEKSEIFDDQFSVERPDGSNFTLKIRSTKLEDSAMYFCASSMTYRATNEKLFFGSGTQLSVL.

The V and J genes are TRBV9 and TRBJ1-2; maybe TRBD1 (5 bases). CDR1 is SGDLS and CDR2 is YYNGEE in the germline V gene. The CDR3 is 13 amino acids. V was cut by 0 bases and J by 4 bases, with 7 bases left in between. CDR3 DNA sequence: TGTGCCAGCAGCGTAGAAGGGGCCTATGGCTACACCTTC. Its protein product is CASSVEGAYGYTF.

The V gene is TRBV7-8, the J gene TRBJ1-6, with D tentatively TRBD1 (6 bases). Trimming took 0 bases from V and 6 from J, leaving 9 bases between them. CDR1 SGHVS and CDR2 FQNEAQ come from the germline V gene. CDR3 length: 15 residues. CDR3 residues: CASSLARGSNSPLHF. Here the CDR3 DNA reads TGTGCCAGCAGCTTAGCGAGGGGGAGTAATTCACCCCTCCACTTT.

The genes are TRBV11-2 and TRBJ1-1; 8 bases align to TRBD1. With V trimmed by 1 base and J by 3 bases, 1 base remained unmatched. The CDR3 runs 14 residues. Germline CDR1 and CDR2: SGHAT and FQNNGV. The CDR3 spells CASSLGTGYTEAFF. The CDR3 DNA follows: TGTGCCAGCAGCTTAGGGACAGGGTACACTGAAGCTTTCTTT.

CDR3 amino acids: CASRLSNRVGDTEAFF. The CDR3 DNA reads as TGTGCAAGTCGCTTATCGAACAGGGTAGGGGACACTGAAGCTTTCTTT. The chain uses TRBV12-2 and TRBJ1-1; TRBD1, as called in the table, went unchecked against the DNA. TRBV12-2 constitutes a pseudogene. The CDR3 is 16 amino acids.

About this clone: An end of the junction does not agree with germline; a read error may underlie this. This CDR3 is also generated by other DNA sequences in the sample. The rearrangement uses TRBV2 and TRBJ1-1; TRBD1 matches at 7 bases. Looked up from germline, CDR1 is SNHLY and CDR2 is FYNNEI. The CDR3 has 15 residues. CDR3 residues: CASRDRTGRSTEAFF. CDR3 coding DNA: TGCGCCAGCAGGGACCGGACAGGTCGGAGCACTGAAGCTTTCTTT.

Here the CDR3 reads CAWSGKGLRDQPQHF. The CDR3, as DNA: TGTGCCTGGAGTGGGAAGGGATTGAGGGATCAGCCCCAGCATTTT. The rearrangement joins TRBV30 to TRBJ1-5; D gene unclear. With 1 base removed from V and 5 bases from J, the gap between germline ends came to 15 bases. CDR3 length: 15 residues. Germline V gives CDR1 GTSNPN, CDR2 SVGIG (reference sequence). Full variable domain (remainder filled in from reference TRBV30 and TRBJ1-5): SQTIHQWPATLVQPVGSPLSLECTVEGTSNPNLYWYRQAAGRGLQLLFYSVGIGQISSEVPQNLSASRPQDRQFILSSKKLLLSDSGFYLCAWSGKGLRDQPQHFGDGTRLSIL.

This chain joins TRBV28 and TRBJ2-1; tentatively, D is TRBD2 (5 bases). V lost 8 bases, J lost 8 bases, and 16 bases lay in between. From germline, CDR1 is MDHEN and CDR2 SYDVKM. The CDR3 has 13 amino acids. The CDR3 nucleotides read TGTGCCAGCGGGTATTCTCTGGAGGATGAGCAGTTCTTC. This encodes CASGYSLEDEQFF.